These T cell receptor beta chains were read from a single sample in a study of technical replicates of blood from several donors. Profiling relied on immunoSEQ multiplex PCR, and the TCRdb table lists in-frame clones only, not all of them. The sample consists of 60,000 to 85,000 clones, approximately 94% of them appearing once. The sequencing sample was made of T cells isolated from PBMCs. The receptors derive from a human donor in good health. CDR3s include the opening cysteine and the closing phenylalanine or tryptophan. The D gene is left open where the match is weak. Expanded clones get a size class; other rows say once, few or many, or leave the size out.

>once|TRBV2|-|TRBJ1-2
CASSEQGYENGYTF
TGTGCCAGCAGTGAACAGGGTTACGAGAATGGCTACACCTTC
>-|TRBV5-4|-|TRBJ2-3
CASRRHSTDTQYF
TGTGCCAGCAGGAGACATAGCACAGATACGCAGTATTTT
>-|TRBV29-1|-|TRBJ1-1
CSVGNTEAFF
TGCAGCGTCGGGAACACTGAAGCTTTCTTT
>-|TRBV9|-|TRBJ2-1
CASSARDSLHEQFF
TGTGCCAGCAGCGCTCGGGACTCCCTACATGAGCAGTTCTTC
>once|TRBV6-1|-|TRBJ1-4
CASSEAFEGVGEKLFF
TGTGCCAGCAGTGAAGCGTTCGAAGGGGTGGGGGAAAAACTGTTTTTT
>-|TRBV29-1|-|TRBJ2-7
CSVEDRGGRDYEQYF
TGCAGCGTTGAAGATCGAGGGGGAAGGGACTACGAGCAGTACTTC
>-|TRBV12-5|TRBD1|TRBJ1-5
CASGSTDRGRGQPQHF
TGTGCTAGTGGTTCGACGGACAGGGGGAGAGGTCAGCCCCAGCATTTT
>-|TRBV28|-|TRBJ1-5
CASSNEVISGFQPQHF
TGTGCCAGCAGTAACGAGGTAATAAGCGGATTTCAGCCCCAGCATTTT
>-|TRBV6-6|TRBD2|TRBJ2-7
CASSPRGTSGHYEQYF
TGTGCCAGCAGTCCCCGCGGGACTAGCGGGCACTACGAGCAGTACTTC
>-|TRBV29-1|-|TRBJ1-2
CSVDRVGSDGYTF
TGCAGCGTTGACAGGGTAGGGTCGGATGGCTACACCTTC
>-|TRBV6-6|TRBD1|TRBJ2-1
CASSYGYRGKNNEQFF
TGTGCCAGCAGTTACGGTTACAGGGGTAAAAACAATGAGCAGTTCTTC
>-|TRBV6-5|TRBD1|TRBJ1-3
CASSRGDRGGTIYF
TGTGCCAGCTCACGTGGGGACAGGGGGGGCACCATATATTTT
>-|TRBV15|-|TRBJ1-1
CATSRERENTEAFF
TGTGCCACCAGCAGAGAACGGGAGAACACTGAAGCTTTCTTT
>-|TRBV5-1|TRBD2|TRBJ2-7
CASSSLAGVGEQYF
TGCGCCAGCTCAAGCCTAGCGGGAGTCGGGGAGCAGTACTTC
>-|TRBV6-5|-|TRBJ2-1
CASSYSFTPNNEQFF
TGTGCCAGCAGTTACTCGTTCACACCGAACAATGAGCAGTTCTTC
>-|TRBV30|TRBD2|TRBJ2-1
CACPRGSGGNEQFF
TGTGCCTGCCCACGGGGTAGCGGGGGCAATGAGCAGTTCTTC
>-|TRBV10-3|-|TRBJ2-2
CAIGKDSANTGELFF
TGTGCCATCGGGAAGGACAGTGCGAACACCGGGGAGCTGTTTTTT
>-|TRBV27|TRBD2|TRBJ2-5
CASSWTSVGTQYF
TGTGCCAGCAGTTGGACTAGCGTTGGGACCCAGTACTTC
>-|TRBV7-2|TRBD2|TRBJ2-2
CASSQLGLAGPSNTGELFF
TGTGCCAGCAGCCAACTAGGACTAGCGGGACCCTCGAACACCGGGGAGCTGTTTTTT
>once|TRBV5-1|-|TRBJ2-1
CASRQEGLNEQFF
TGCGCCAGCAGGCAAGAGGGACTCAATGAGCAGTTCTTC
>-|TRBV7-9|TRBD1|TRBJ1-1
CASSIGQGSAFF
TGTGCCAGCAGCATAGGACAGGGATCAGCTTTCTTT
>-|TRBV10-3|TRBD2|TRBJ2-3
CAIESRAGGENTQYF
TGTGCCATCGAGAGCCGAGCGGGAGGAGAGAATACGCAGTATTTT
>-|TRBV5-1|-|TRBJ1-4
CASRSTSPKLFF
TGCGCCAGCAGATCGACAAGCCCAAAACTGTTTTTT
>-|TRBV6-5|-|TRBJ2-1
CASSYTGVGGNEQFF
TGTGCCAGCAGTTATACGGGAGTTGGGGGGAATGAGCAGTTCTTC
>-|TRBV28|TRBD1|TRBJ2-6
CASSLTTGTGGFSGANVLTF
TGTGCCAGCAGTCTAACTACCGGGACAGGGGGATTTTCTGGGGCCAACGTCCTGACTTTC
>-|TRBV6-5|-|TRBJ1-3
CASSYGGSSGNTIYF
TGTGCCAGCAGTTACGGAGGGAGCTCTGGAAACACCATATATTTT
>-|TRBV2|-|TRBJ2-3
CASRDPQSGSTDTQYF
TGTGCCAGCAGAGACCCACAGTCAGGTAGCACAGATACGCAGTATTTT
>-|TRBV9|-|TRBJ2-2
CASSVVPGTNTGELFF
TGTGCCAGCAGCGTAGTACCAGGGACGAACACCGGGGAGCTGTTTTTT
>-|TRBV6-1|TRBD2|TRBJ2-7
CASSEGGLAPYEQYF
TGTGCCAGCAGTGAAGGGGGACTAGCGCCTTACGAGCAGTACTTC
>-|TRBV27|-|TRBJ2-6
CASTTLSSGANVLTF
TGTGCCAGCACCACTCTGAGCTCTGGGGCCAACGTCCTGACTTTC
>-|TRBV10-3|-|TRBJ1-2
CAMYHRDSEDNYGYTF
TGTGCCATGTACCACCGTGACTCAGAGGATAACTATGGCTACACCTTC
>-|TRBV25-1|TRBD1|TRBJ2-1
CASIGTGFSEQFF
TGTGCCAGCATTGGGACAGGGTTCAGTGAGCAGTTCTTC
>-|TRBV28|-|TRBJ2-3
CASSLAGNHKGTDTQYF
TGTGCCAGCAGTTTAGCGGGGAACCATAAAGGCACAGATACGCAGTATTTT
>-|TRBV6-1|TRBD1|TRBJ2-1
CASGGGTGAYNEQFF
TGTGCCAGCGGTGGTGGGACAGGGGCCTACAATGAGCAGTTCTTC
>once|TRBV29-1|TRBD1|TRBJ1-1
CSVGQRSGNTEAFF
TGCAGCGTGGGACAGAGGAGTGGGAACACTGAAGCTTTCTTT
>-|TRBV5-1|-|TRBJ1-1
CASKTGNTEAFF
TGCGCCAGCAAAACAGGGAACACTGAAGCTTTCTTT
>once|TRBV5-6|TRBD2|TRBJ2-3
CASSLGLAGPTDTQYF
TGTGCCAGCAGCCTTGGACTAGCGGGGCCCACAGATACGCAGTATTTT
>-|TRBV6-1|-|TRBJ2-2
CASSESAAGELFF
TGTGCCAGCAGTGAAAGTGCGGCCGGGGAGCTGTTTTTT
>-|TRBV30|-|TRBJ1-1
CAWSVESTEAFF
TGTGCCTGGAGTGTTGAGTCCACTGAAGCTTTCTTT
>-|TRBV5-1|-|TRBJ2-7
CASSLQAEQYF
TGCGCCAGCAGCTTGCAAGCGGAGCAGTACTTC
>-|TRBV7-9|-|TRBJ1-3
CASSRSENTIYF
TGTGCCAGCAGCCGTTCGGAGAACACCATATATTTT
>-|TRBV5-6|-|TRBJ1-5
CASSLGGGQPQHF
TGTGCCAGCAGCTTGGGGGGGGGTCAGCCCCAGCATTTT
>-|TRBV19|TRBD2|TRBJ2-3
CATRQGLAGETQYF
TGTGCCACCCGCCAGGGACTAGCGGGAGAAACGCAGTATTTT
>few|TRBV2|-|TRBJ2-7
CASGGYEQYF
TGTGCCAGCGGCGGCTACGAGCAGTACTTC
>-|TRBV7-9|-|TRBJ2-2
CASSLPRVKTGNTGELFF
TGTGCCAGCAGCTTACCGAGAGTAAAGACAGGGAACACCGGGGAGCTGTTTTTT
>once|TRBV28|TRBD2|TRBJ2-1
CASSPSPSGYNEQFF
TGTGCCAGCAGTCCCTCGCCTAGCGGATACAATGAGCAGTTCTTC
>once|TRBV19|-|TRBJ1-1
CASSINIYTEAFF
TGTGCCAGTAGTATTAACATATACACTGAAGCTTTCTTT
>once|TRBV5-1|-|TRBJ2-7
CASSAPGSTYEQYF
TGCGCCAGCAGCGCTCCAGGGTCAACCTACGAGCAGTACTTC
>-|TRBV30|TRBD1|TRBJ1-2
CAWSGQGTDYGYTF
TGTGCCTGGAGTGGCCAGGGGACAGACTATGGCTACACCTTC
>-|TRBV4-3|TRBD1|TRBJ1-2
CASSQGQGVSIPLLNYGYTF
TGCGCCAGCAGCCAAGGACAGGGGGTATCTATACCCCTTCTAAACTATGGCTACACCTTC
>-|TRBV19|-|TRBJ2-2
CASSIWSGGITNTGELFF
TGTGCCAGTAGTATTTGGAGTGGGGGGATAACGAACACCGGGGAGCTGTTTTTT
>-|TRBV19|-|TRBJ1-2
CASSKSGGVTF
TGTGCCAGTAGTAAAAGCGGTGGGGTCACCTTC